This TCR beta chain was obtained from a study of vaccination effects on CD4 cells after COVID-19. At the level of the study: PBMC were cultured at under 2.5 million per well with about 10 IU/ml IL-2 and about 9.2 ug/ml peptides.

Clones were read by immunoSEQ multiplex PCR, and TCRdb kept only the in-frame ones, dropping some. The sample comprises 30,000 to 35,000 clones, around 70% of which are singletons, and more than 12% rests with the top ten. General study results and limits: Sampling in the study covered few convalescent patients and included no early post-infection timepoints.

Culture lasted 10 days before CD4+ T cell isolation. Either the BNT162b2 or mRNA-1273 vaccine was given to participants in two doses. Each vaccine recipient was nucleocapsid antibody negative and had no prior SARS-CoV-2 infection. IL-2 medium took the place of half the medium on both days 3 and 7. This clone has a single count. Its antigen is currently unknown. The sequencing here drew on CD4+ T cells from PBMCs cultured without peptide, taken after COVID-19 vaccination. This clonotype originated in a human donor who received a COVID-19 vaccine.

CDR3 protein: CSGGVGDEQYF. The CDR3 DNA follows: TGCAGCGGGGGGGTTGGTGACGAGCAGTACTTC. The rearrangement joins TRBV29-1 to TRBJ2-7, with a tentative D call TRBD2 (6 bases). There are 11 residues in the CDR3. From germline, CDR1 is SQVTM and CDR2 ANQGSEA. V lost 7 bases, J lost 5 bases, and 12 bases lay in between.